This T cell receptor beta chain was profiled in a study of T cells after posttransplantation cyclophosphamide. Study-wide findings and caveats: Later blood repertoires were often dominated by clones from the donor CD8+ memory compartment. Tissue-infiltrating T cells from skin or gut overlapped little with blood T cells.

Treatment was busulfan-fludarabine conditioning, a marrow graft, and cyclophosphamide on days +3 and +4. The method was immunoSEQ multiplex PCR; TCRdb's version includes in-frame clones alone and lacks a portion of them. The sample carries around 6,000 clones, about 80% recorded once. As for this clone: The antigen is not known.

Per germline, CDR1 MNHEY and CDR2 SVGAGI. This CDR3 is built from 14 residues. The V end lost 8 bases, the J end lost 1 base, and 13 bases lay between the germline ends. V and J are TRBV6-5 and TRBJ2-3; a possible D gene is TRBD1 (5 bases). Sequencing was performed on CD8+ T cells sorted from PBMCs, taken approximately 1,500 days after allogeneic stem cell transplant with posttransplant cyclophosphamide. This clonotype was sampled from a female patient in her 50s who received an allogeneic stem cell transplant from a related donor, was CMV-positive, and had no GVHD. The graft donor may have contributed some T cells. This chain's CDR3 is CASQLVQGTDTQYF. CDR3 DNA: TGTGCCAGCCAACTGGTACAGGGCACAGATACGCAGTATTTT.